The entry that follows covers one T cell receptor (beta chain) sequence. This specimen belongs to a study of T cell changes during pregnancy in multiple sclerosis. The repertoire was sequenced with immunoSEQ multiplex PCR; TCRdb's copy has only in-frame clones and lacks some. The table records about 110,000 clones, about 90% of them present only once. The CDR3 length is 13 residues. Germline lookup yields CDR1 SGHNT and CDR2 YYREEE (reference sequence). V trimming: 1 base; J trimming: 6 bases; junction bases outside the gene matches: 3. The chain joins TRBV5-4 to TRBJ1-2; TRBD1 matches 7 bases. This material consisted of peripheral blood, taken in the third trimester of pregnancy. The sequence came from a female donor with multiple sclerosis, enrolled in a pregnancy study. CDR3 sequence reads: CASSLQGGDGYTF. The DNA of the CDR3 is TGTGCCAGCAGCTTGCAGGGGGGCGATGGCTACACCTTC.